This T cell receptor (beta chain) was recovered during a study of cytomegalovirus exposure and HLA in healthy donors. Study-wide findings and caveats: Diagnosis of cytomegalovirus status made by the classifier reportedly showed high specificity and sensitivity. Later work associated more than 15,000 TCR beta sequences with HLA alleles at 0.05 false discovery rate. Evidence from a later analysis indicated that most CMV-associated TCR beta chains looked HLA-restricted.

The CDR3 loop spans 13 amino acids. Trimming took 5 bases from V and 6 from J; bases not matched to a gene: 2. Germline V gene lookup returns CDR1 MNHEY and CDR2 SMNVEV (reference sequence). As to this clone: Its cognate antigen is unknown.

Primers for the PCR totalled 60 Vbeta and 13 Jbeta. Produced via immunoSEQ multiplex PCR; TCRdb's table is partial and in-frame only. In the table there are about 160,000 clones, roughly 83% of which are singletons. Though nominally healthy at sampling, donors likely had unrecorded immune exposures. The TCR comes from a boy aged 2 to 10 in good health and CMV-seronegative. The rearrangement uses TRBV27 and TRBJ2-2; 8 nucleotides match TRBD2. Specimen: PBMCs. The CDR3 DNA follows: TGTGCCAGCAGTCTGCGGGGGGCCGGGGAGCTGTTTTTT. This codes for CASSLRGAGELFF.